A selection of T cell receptor beta chains follows, all from one sample in a study of T cell clones after liver transplantation. Repertoires were generated with immunoSEQ multiplex PCR, while TCRdb's copy carries only in-frame clones and drops some. The table lists roughly 100,000 clones, under 90% of them singletons. The sample in question was CD4+ T cells from blood, obtained around 49 months after liver transplant. Every receptor here comes from a human patient who received a liver transplant. Part of the T cell pool may stem from the graft donor. CDR3s include the opening cysteine and the closing phenylalanine or tryptophan.

TRBV27,14,TRBJ2-7,CASRTSGRPYEQYF
TRBV5-1,16,TRBJ2-1,CASSPEPSGFYNEQFF
TRBV4-3,16,TRBJ2-1,CASSQGRLAGAGEQFF
TRBV5-5,13,TRBJ2-7,CASSSRGGNEQYF
TRBV7-8,15,TRBJ1-1,CASSSGARPNTEAFF
TRBV7-9,15,TRBJ2-5,CASSLSLAGQETQYF
TRBV27,14,TRBJ1-2,CASSLAGPYYGYTF
TRBV5-4,14,TRBJ2-7,CASSLKEGTYEQYF
TRBV19,17,TRBJ1-2,CASSSTGTYPGGAGYTF
TRBV2,14,TRBJ1-2,CASSADRGDYGYTF
TRBV9,16,TRBJ2-3,CASSIGLAASTDTQYF
TRBV7-2,15,TRBJ2-5,CASSLAPTRTETQYF
TRBV7-8,17,TRBJ1-5,CASSLVQSNRGNQPQHF
TRBV28,14,TRBJ1-5,CASSLPRGLSPQHF
TRBV19,15,TRBJ1-2,CASTPKGGSIYGYTF